The 12 T cell receptor beta chains given below trace back to one sample, sequenced in a study of blood T cells in healthy people across ages. The authors ran a second PCR of 7 to 11 cycles using a sample-barcoded 5' primer and a J-beta primer mix. From the 5' RACE reads, TCRdb called clonotypes with MiXCR, one entry per CDR3 protein. The sample has around 1,000,000 distinct CDR3 sequences, 20% to 25% seen once; the top ten hold about 0.72%. This same sample was also part of a study on T cells of mothers and their children.

The sequenced sample consisted of blood. The origin of the receptors is a girl aged 2-10 years in good health.

As concerns this clonotype: One end of the junction is discordant with germline, which a read error may explain. The genes are TRBV12-3 or TRBV12-4 and TRBJ2-7; 9 bases are shared with TRBD2. This CDR3 comprises 13 residues. The CDR3 region has the DNA TGTGCCAGCAGTATAGCGGGAGCCTACGAGCAGTACTTC. Translating it yields CASSIAGAYEQYF.

This CDR3 is CASSATSGGNIQYF. CDR3 in DNA: TGTGCCAGCAGTGCGACTAGCGGGGGAAACATTCAGTACTTC. The genes are TRBV6-6 and TRBJ2-4; 12 bases map to TRBD2. V lost 5 bases, J lost 6 bases, and 2 bases stayed unmatched. CDR1 is MNHNY and CDR2 is SVGAGI in the germline V gene (reference sequence). The CDR3 is 14 residues long.

The table lists this clonotype with a few counts. The chain has TRBV28 and TRBJ1-1; D is unresolved. V was trimmed by 1 base and J by 2 bases, leaving 14 bases between them. The CDR3 contains 16 residues. Germline V gives CDR1 MDHEN, CDR2 SYDVKM. The CDR3 protein is CASSLFVVASNTEAFF. The DNA of the CDR3 is TGTGCCAGCAGTTTATTCGTTGTGGCGAGTAACACTGAAGCTTTCTTT.

The chain couples TRBV27 to TRBJ2-5; the match to TRBD1 covers 7 bases. The J call may be incorrect, as the DNA end agrees better with TRBJ2-1. Germline V lookup: CDR1 MNHEY, CDR2 SMNVEV (reference sequence). This CDR3 is 14 amino acids long. Written as DNA, the CDR3 is TGTGCCAGCAGTTTCAAGAAGGGGGCGGTAGGGCAGTTCTTC. Protein product: CASSFKKGAVGQFF.

In this sample, this clonotype turned up a few times. V is TRBV6-2 or TRBV6-3 and J is TRBJ2-7; 10 nucleotides match TRBD2. The CDR3 runs to 15 residues. The V and J ends lost 8 bases and 3 bases, in that order; junction bases with no gene match: 10. The germline V gene has CDR1 MNHEY and CDR2 SVGEGT. The CDR3 coding sequence is TGTGCCAGCCGAACCGTATGGACTAGCGGCTACGAGCAGTACTTC. Its protein is CASRTVWTSGYEQYF.

The chain is built from TRBV28 and TRBJ1-2, with D perhaps TRBD1 (5 bases). This CDR3 is built from 13 residues. The germline CDR1 and CDR2 sequences are MDHEN and SYDVKM. V was shortened by 10 bases and J by 3 bases, with 15 bases between the two germline ends. CDR3 in amino acids: CATRGVGDYGYTF. Written as DNA, the CDR3 is TGTGCCACCAGAGGGGTGGGGGACTATGGCTACACCTTC.

The CDR3 is CSASRQGGTQYF. As DNA, the CDR3 is TGCAGTGCTAGTAGACAGGGCGGGACCCAGTACTTC. The chain has TRBV20-1 and TRBJ2-5, with 7 positions matching TRBD1. CDR3 length equals 12 residues. Germline assignment: CDR1 DFQATT and CDR2 SNEGSKA (reference sequence). Trimming cost V 3 bases and J 7 bases; bases outside gene matches: 5.

The V gene is TRBV6-5, the J gene TRBJ2-5; TRBD1 is a possible D gene (7 bases). The CDR3 extends over 15 amino acids. Germline V gives CDR1 MNHEY, CDR2 SVGAGI. The ends were cut back, 4 bases at V and 4 bases at J, with 16 bases in the middle. CDR3 region: CASSSSGGSGETQYF. CDR3 in DNA: TGTGCCAGCAGTTCATCAGGGGGGTCTGGAGAGACCCAGTACTTC.

Here the CDR3 DNA reads TGTGCCAGCAGTAGCGGGGAAAGCACAGATACGCAGTATTTT. It translates to CASSSGESTDTQYF. The chain links TRBV25-1 to TRBJ2-3; 7 bases fit TRBD2. Trimming took 5 bases from V and 0 from J; bases not matched to a gene: 2. The CDR3 runs 14 residues. Germline values: CDR1 MGHDK, CDR2 SYGVNS.

There are a few counts of this clonotype. The chain carries TRBV6-4 and TRBJ2-1; 8 bases match TRBD2. Germline V gene lookup returns CDR1 MRHNA and CDR2 SNTAGT. There are 15 residues in the CDR3. The V segment lost 3 bases and the J segment 6 bases; nucleotides outside the gene matches: 7. CDR3 coding DNA: TGTGCCAGCAGTGAAGGGAGCGGGAGCGGCAATGAGCAGTTCTTC. This sequence encodes CASSEGSGSGNEQFF.

V and J are TRBV20-1 and TRBJ2-7, with 7 positions matching TRBD1. Germline values: CDR1 DFQATT, CDR2 SNEGSKA (reference sequence). The CDR3 runs 14 residues. V was clipped by 5 bases and J by 3 bases; unmatched bases: 10. The CDR3 spells CSADDRASIYEQYF. DNA for the CDR3: TGCAGTGCTGACGACAGGGCTTCGATCTACGAGCAGTACTTC.

The chain combines TRBV12-3 or TRBV12-4 with TRBJ1-4; no clear D. The CDR3 sequence is 15 residues long. V shed 5 bases and J shed 4 bases, with 14 bases lying between them. The CDR3 spells CASSITRAFNEKLFF. In nucleotides, the CDR3 is TGTGCCAGCAGTATAACCCGGGCCTTTAATGAAAAACTGTTTTTT.